Listed here are 25 T cell receptor beta chains from one sample, sequenced in a study of CD8 T cells in ankylosing spondylitis. From the 5' RACE reads, TCRdb called clonotypes with MiXCR, one entry per CDR3 protein. The sample shows under 400,000 distinct CDR3 sequences, 9.5% to 13% of them seen only once. The specimen was blood, either unsorted or a sorted T cell fraction (not recorded which). The receptors come from a female donor with ankylosing spondylitis or in good health (not recorded which).

This clonotype was found a few times. The CDR3 loop is CASVGGAPYMYGYTF. The DNA for the CDR3 is TGTGCCAGCGTCGGGGGCGCCCCGTATATGTATGGCTACACCTTC. The chain employs TRBV28 and TRBJ1-2, with a tentative D call TRBD1 (6 bases). The CDR3 extends over 15 amino acids. Deletions cut 8 bases from V and 5 bases from J, with 21 bases between. Germline CDR1 and CDR2: MDHEN and SYDVKM.

This clonotype appeared many times. This sequence joins TRBV5-1 and TRBJ2-5; D is possibly TRBD1 (5 bases). V was pared by 0 bases and J by 0 bases, with 12 bases between. The CDR3 length is 16 residues. Germline lookup yields CDR1 SGHRS and CDR2 YFSETQ. CDR3 in DNA: TGCGCCAGCAGCTTGGGTGCCAGGGAAGACCAAGAGACCCAGTACTTC. Residues: CASSLGAREDQETQYF.

As to this clonotype: Given a much more abundant clone one base away, this may be a read error. The V and J genes are TRBV5-1 and TRBJ1-5; D uncertain. The length of the CDR3 is 14 residues. V lost 0 bases and J 6 bases, leaving 10 bases between the germline ends. CDR1 and CDR2 from the germline V gene are SGHRS and YFSETQ. The CDR3 region is CASSLGGVSQPQHF. CDR3 coding DNA: TGCGCCAGCAGCTTGGGCGGGGTGAGTCAGCCCCAGCATTTT.

The chain couples TRBV20-1 to TRBJ2-7; TRBD2 might be the D (8 bases). The CDR3 runs to 15 residues. Trimming cost V 5 bases and J 3 bases, with 20 bases left between them. The V gene's germline CDR1 is DFQATT and CDR2 SNEGSKA (reference sequence). The DNA for the CDR3 is TGCAGTGCTCCCCCGGGAGGGGACAGATACTACGAGCAGTACTTC. Translated, it gives CSAPPGGDRYYEQYF.

The sample holds many counts of this clonotype. J is TRBJ2-5 and V is TRBV20-1, with D uncertain. The ends were cut back, 2 bases at V and 2 bases at J, with 9 bases in the middle. The germline V gene encodes CDR1 DFQATT and CDR2 SNEGSKA (reference sequence). The CDR3 totals 13 residues. CDR3 DNA: TGCAGTGCTAGACACCAGGTACAAGAGACCCAGTACTTC. Its protein is CSARHQVQETQYF.

This clonotype came up many times. The gene calls are TRBV5-1 and TRBJ2-7; D possibly corresponds to TRBD1 (5 bases). The germline V gene has CDR1 SGHRS and CDR2 YFSETQ. This CDR3 is 15 amino acids long. The germline V and J ends were trimmed by 4 bases and 0 bases, with 14 bases remaining between them. CDR3 in DNA: TGCGCCAGCAGCCCTGACAGTCAGAGCTCCTACGAGCAGTACTTC. Translated: CASSPDSQSSYEQYF.

Ten or more counts support this clonotype. The chain combines TRBV12-3 or TRBV12-4 with TRBJ2-1; 8 nucleotides agree with TRBD1. The CDR3 spans 15 residues. Germline trimming cut 6 bases from V and 3 bases from J; bases unmatched to any gene: 7. Here the CDR3 reads CASRSTGTGYNEQFF. DNA for the CDR3: TGTGCCAGCAGATCGACCGGGACAGGCTACAATGAGCAGTTCTTC.

This clonotype was observed at least ten times. The chain has TRBV20-1 and TRBJ2-2; possible D gene TRBD1, 7 bases. The CDR3 is made up of 17 amino acids. V lost 0 bases to trimming and J lost 0 bases, with 14 bases between them. Germline V lookup: CDR1 DFQATT, CDR2 SNEGSKA (reference sequence). Here the CDR3 DNA reads TGCAGTGCTAGAGATTCACTCAGGGGGGCGAACACCGGGGAGCTGTTTTTT. Protein: CSARDSLRGANTGELFF.

In this sample, this clonotype turned up a few times. The chain joins TRBV12-3 or TRBV12-4 to TRBJ1-4, with D perhaps TRBD1 (6 bases). The CDR3 consists of 15 residues. V lost 8 bases, J lost 4 bases, and 17 bases lay in between. The CDR3 sequence is CASSPGTLDNEKLFF. Here the CDR3 DNA reads TGTGCCAGCTCGCCCGGGACACTTGATAATGAAAAACTGTTTTTT.

This clonotype was found many times. The rearrangement uses TRBV20-1 and TRBJ2-3; maybe TRBD2 (7 bases). This CDR3 region has 15 residues. Germline CDR1 DFQATT, CDR2 SNEGSKA (reference sequence). V shed 6 bases and J shed 2 bases, with 18 bases lying between them. The CDR3 sequence is CSARGGGAVTDTQYF. The CDR3 DNA follows: TGCAGTGCGAGGGGGGGCGGTGCGGTCACAGATACGCAGTATTTT.

This clonotype was observed many times. The rearrangement uses TRBV7-2 and TRBJ1-2, with 7 bases lining up with TRBD1. V trimming: 6 bases; J trimming: 6 bases; junction bases outside the gene matches: 13. CDR3 size: 15 residues. Per the germline V gene, CDR1 is SGHTA and CDR2 is FQGNSA. The CDR3, as DNA: TGTGCCAGCAGGACCAGACAGGGCCCTGGGGATGGCTACACCTTC. Translation: CASRTRQGPGDGYTF.

The sample holds many counts of this clonotype. V and J are TRBV20-1 and TRBJ1-1; unclear D gene. CDR1 DFQATT and CDR2 SNEGSKA come from the germline V gene (reference sequence). V was cut by 1 base and J by 0 bases, with 6 bases left in between. This CDR3 contains 13 residues. The DNA for the CDR3 is TGCAGTGCTAGAGTTCAGTTGAACACTGAAGCTTTCTTT. Protein: CSARVQLNTEAFF.

This clonotype was counted many times. The chain uses TRBV5-1 and TRBJ2-2; 7 bases fit TRBD1. The germline V gene has CDR1 SGHRS and CDR2 YFSETQ. This CDR3 is 15 amino acids long. The V gene end was trimmed by 6 bases and the J gene end by 0 bases; junction bases not matched to a gene: 5. The CDR3 DNA reads TGCGCCAGCAAGTTAGGGGGCCCGAACACCGGGGAGCTGTTTTTT. Its protein product is CASKLGGPNTGELFF. Together with reference TRBV5-1 and TRBJ2-2, the CDR3 gives the full variable domain: KAGVTQTPRYLIKTRGQQVTLSCSPISGHRSVSWYQQTPGQGLQFLFEYFSETQRNKGNFPGRFSGRQFSNSRSEMNVSTLELGDSALYLCASKLGGPNTGELFFGEGSRLTVL.

This clonotype has only a few counts. V usage is TRBV28 and J usage is TRBJ2-4, with D unclear. This CDR3 contains 14 residues. Germline V gene sequence: CDR1 MDHEN, CDR2 SYDVKM. V dropped 3 bases and J dropped 0 bases, with 6 bases sitting between them. CDR3 sequence reads: CASSFVLAKNIQYF. CDR3 sequence (DNA): TGTGCCAGCAGTTTCGTACTAGCCAAAAACATTCAGTACTTC.

This clonotype was counted many times. This CDR3 is CASSKSNPNEQFF. CDR3 DNA: TGTGCCAGCAGCAAAAGCAATCCCAATGAGCAGTTCTTC. The chain couples TRBV21-1 to TRBJ2-1. TRBV21-1 is deemed a pseudogene. This CDR3 contains 13 residues.

This clonotype has ten or more counts. This sequence joins TRBV9 and TRBJ2-7, with D perhaps matching TRBD1 or TRBD2 (5 bases each). The CDR3 has 14 residues. Per germline, CDR1 SGDLS and CDR2 YYNGEE. Trimming cost V 3 bases and J 9 bases, with 19 bases left between them. CDR3 coding DNA: TGTGCCAGCAGCGCCTATTGGGGGTTAGGTGGGCAGTACTTC. Amino acid sequence: CASSAYWGLGGQYF.

In regard to this clonotype: This may come from a read error, since a much larger clone is one base off. The gene calls are TRBV7-9 and TRBJ1-1, with D unclear. Germline V gene lookup returns CDR1 SEHNR and CDR2 FQNEAQ (reference sequence). The CDR3 covers 13 residues. V was shortened by 7 bases and J by 4 bases, with 13 bases between the two germline ends. The CDR3 bases are TGTGCCAGCACCCCGACCTCGGGCACTGAAGCTTTCTTT. It codes for CASTPTSGTEAFF.

This clonotype was seen many times. The chain combines TRBV6-5 with TRBJ2-7; D is perhaps TRBD1 (5 bases). Germline V CDR1 and CDR2: MNHEY, SVGAGI. This CDR3 contains 12 residues. V gave up 8 bases and J gave up 4 bases, with 12 bases separating them. Written as DNA, the CDR3 is TGTGCCAGCCAAAGGGGCAGGTACGAGCAGTACTTC. Encoded protein: CASQRGRYEQYF.

Remarks on this clonotype: At one end, the junction sequence differs from germline, possibly due to a read error. This rearrangement joins TRBV7-2 to TRBJ2-1; 11 nucleotides agree with TRBD2. This CDR3 is built from 17 residues. Germline CDR1 and CDR2: SGHTA and FQGNSA. The CDR3 here is CDSSPGLAASSYNEQFF. CDR3 bases: TGTGACAGCAGCCCGGGACTAGCGGCCAGCTCCTACAATGAGCAGTTCTTC.

This clonotype has at least ten counts. The genes are TRBV7-9 and TRBJ2-5; D unclear. Per germline, CDR1 SEHNR and CDR2 FQNEAQ (reference sequence). The V end was cut by 5 bases, the J end by 4 bases, with 20 bases between. The CDR3 totals 16 residues. CDR3: CASSRAGLELRETQYF. The CDR3 DNA follows: TGTGCCAGCAGCAGAGCTGGGCTCGAGTTGAGAGAGACCCAGTACTTC.

This rearrangement joins TRBV11-3 to TRBJ1-1, with 7 bases that match TRBD1. With V trimmed by 3 bases and J by 4 bases, 8 bases remained unmatched. Germline V lookup: CDR1 SGHNT, CDR2 YENEEA. The CDR3 loop spans 15 amino acids. The CDR3, as DNA: TGTGCCAGCAGCTTCTCAGGGGGTTCGGGCACTGAAGCTTTCTTT. It encodes CASSFSGGSGTEAFF.

Ten or more counts support this clonotype. The gene calls are TRBV20-1 and TRBJ2-1, with 12 nucleotides matching TRBD2. Losses at the gene ends were 5 bases for V and 7 bases for J; bases not matched to a gene: 9. Germline values: CDR1 DFQATT, CDR2 SNEGSKA (reference sequence). This CDR3 spans 15 amino acids. CDR3 nucleotide sequence: TGCAGTGCTCGCGGACTAGCGGGGCCCTGGAATGAGCAGTTCTTC. Protein product: CSARGLAGPWNEQFF.

The J gene is TRBJ1-2, the V gene TRBV14; 9 bases fit TRBD1. Per the germline V gene, CDR1 is SGHDN and CDR2 is FVKESK. V shed 8 bases and J 5 bases; nucleotides not matched to a gene: 9. This CDR3 region has 14 residues. The CDR3 loop reads CASGLGTGSYGYTF. The CDR3 region has the DNA TGTGCCAGCGGGCTCGGGACAGGGTCATATGGCTACACCTTC.

This clonotype occurred many times. V usage is TRBV4-3 and J usage is TRBJ2-7; possibly TRBD2 for D (5 bases). There are 16 residues in the CDR3. Deletions cut 4 bases from V and 5 bases from J, with 21 bases between. From germline, CDR1 is LGHNA and CDR2 YSLEER. CDR3 residues: CASSPGWQVEIDEQYF. DNA of the CDR3: TGCGCCAGCAGCCCGGGGTGGCAGGTAGAAATCGACGAGCAGTACTTC.

This clonotype was seen only a few times. J is TRBJ1-2 and V is TRBV20-1; the D gene is possibly TRBD1 (5 bases). CDR3 size: 14 residues. The V gene's germline CDR1 is DFQATT and CDR2 SNEGSKA (reference sequence). V was clipped by 1 base and J by 4 bases, with 13 bases between them. CDR3 sequence reads: CSARVIWGFYGYTF. The CDR3 DNA reads as TGCAGTGCTAGAGTTATATGGGGGTTCTATGGCTACACCTTC.